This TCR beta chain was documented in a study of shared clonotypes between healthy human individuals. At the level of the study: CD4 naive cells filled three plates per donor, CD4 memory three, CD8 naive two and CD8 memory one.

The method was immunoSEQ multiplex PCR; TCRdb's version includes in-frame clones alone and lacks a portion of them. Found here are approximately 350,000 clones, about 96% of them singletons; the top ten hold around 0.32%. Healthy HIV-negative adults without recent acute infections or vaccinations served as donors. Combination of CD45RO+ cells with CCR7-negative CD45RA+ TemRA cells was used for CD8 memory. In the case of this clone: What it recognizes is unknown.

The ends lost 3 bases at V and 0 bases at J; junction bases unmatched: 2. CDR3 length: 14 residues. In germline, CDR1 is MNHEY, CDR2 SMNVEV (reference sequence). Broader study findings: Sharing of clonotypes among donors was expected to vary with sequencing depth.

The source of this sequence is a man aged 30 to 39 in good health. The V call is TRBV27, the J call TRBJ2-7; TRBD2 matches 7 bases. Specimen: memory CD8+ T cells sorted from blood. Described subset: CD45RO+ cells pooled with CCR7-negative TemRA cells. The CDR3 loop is CASSFGRSSYEQYF. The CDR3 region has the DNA TGTGCCAGCAGTTTCGGGAGGAGCTCCTACGAGCAGTACTTC.